This TCR beta chain was identified in a study of control samples from healthy donors and cancer patients. Assay: immunoSEQ multiplex PCR; the TCRdb copy retains only in-frame clones and omits some. This specimen shows fewer than 250,000 clones; the ten leading clones hold roughly 2%. The sample consisted of blood. The TCR originated in a woman aged 25-40 years in good health.

In DNA form, the CDR3 reads TGCGCCAGCAGCTCGGCCAACAGGGGGCTACGTGGTCAGCCCCAGCATTTT. Its translation: CASSSANRGLRGQPQHF. This chain joins TRBV5-1 and TRBJ1-5; 9 positions agree with TRBD1. Germline assignment: CDR1 SGHRS and CDR2 YFSETQ. This CDR3 region has 17 residues. Germline trimming cut 3 bases from V and 6 bases from J; bases unmatched to any gene: 13.